This T cell receptor beta chain emerged from a study of T cell responses to AZD1222 COVID-19 vaccine. Overall study: Researchers grouped second doses given at about 4 or about 12 weeks into one pool.

Produced via immunoSEQ multiplex PCR; TCRdb's table is partial and in-frame only. Among approximately 160,000 clones listed, 75% to 90% were seen once. The germline V and J ends were trimmed by 1 base and 3 bases, with 4 bases remaining between them. The germline CDR1 and CDR2 sequences are MDHEN and SYDVKM. The CDR3 consists of 12 residues. Broader study findings: White British ancestry dominated among donors, who included more females, and clonal diversity was possibly underestimated. None of the repertoires were sampled until the peak T cell response had passed. The study found vaccine-associated CD4 TCRs spanning spike, dominant at 160-218 and 743-854.

Comment on this clone: Its antigen is as yet unknown.

Source: peripheral blood, taken on day 0 of AZD1222 vaccination. The clonotype originates from an adult in good health. This chain joins TRBV28 and TRBJ2-7; unclear D gene. The CDR3 DNA reads as TGTGCCAGCAGTTTATTGGTCTACGAGCAGTACTTC. Residues: CASSLLVYEQYF.